This T cell receptor beta chain was identified during a study of T cells after posttransplantation cyclophosphamide. The data were produced by immunoSEQ multiplex PCR, yet TCRdb's version contains in-frame clones alone and is incomplete. The sample presents tens of thousands of clones, none singletons. In its sample, this clone was seen many times. V lost 0 bases and J lost 3, with 5 bases in between. The CDR3 covers 13 residues. The germline V gene encodes CDR1 GTSNPN and CDR2 SVGIG (reference sequence). J is TRBJ2-2 and V is TRBV30; no definite D call. The sequence was collected from a man aged 50 to 59 in good health, CMV-negative, and a related stem cell transplant donor. The sample taken for sequencing was PBMCs. As DNA, the CDR3 is TGTGCCTGGAGTGTACGCGACACCGGGGAGCTGTTTTTT. Encoded protein: CAWSVRDTGELFF.